The clone carrying this T cell receptor beta chain showed up just a few times. What it recognizes is unknown. The data derive from a study of T-cell memory formation after mild COVID-19. CDR3 length equals 17 residues. Germline V gene lookup returns CDR1 LGHNA and CDR2 YNFKEQ. V trimming: 2 bases; J trimming: 0 bases; junction bases outside the gene matches: 2. Study results and caveats: Prior to infection, memory already included some responding clones, suggesting cross-reactive memory joined. Of the contracting clones, CD4+ ones lay mainly in CM and EM, and CD8+ ones in EMRA.

The TCR alpha and TCR beta cDNA libraries, bearing sample barcodes and UMIs, were generated by 5'RACE using constant-segment primers. TCRdb re-analysed the 5' RACE reads in MiXCR, keeping a single row per CDR3 protein. The table has over 250,000 distinct CDR3 sequences, around a sixth seen once. Sample: PBMCs or a T cell subset sorted from them (not recorded which). The source is a man between 18 and 29 years old who had mild COVID-19 (a few samples of this study predate the infection). Cell type and time point are not known. The chain joins TRBV4-2 to TRBJ2-2; 11 nucleotides match TRBD2. In nucleotides, the CDR3 is TGTGCCAGCAGCCAACCTAGCGGGGGGTCGAACACCGGGGAGCTGTTTTTT. Residues: CASSQPSGGSNTGELFF.